This T cell receptor (beta chain) is from a study of blood T cell repertoires in COVID-19. V lost 3 bases, J lost 4 bases, and 8 bases lay in between. Germline CDR1 SGHNT, CDR2 YYREEE (reference sequence). The CDR3 consists of 13 residues. Seattle researchers signed up patients amid active infection and tracked them longitudinally. TCRdb's table, derived via immunoSEQ multiplex PCR, lists solely in-frame clones and lacks some. Seen here are around 270,000 clones, around 81% observed once, and the top ten hold around a sixth. This clonotype was sampled from a person aged 70 to 85 with COVID-19, enrolled during active disease. The chain links TRBV5-4 to TRBJ1-5; D is unresolved. The sample was peripheral blood. CDR3 amino acids: CASSWGVNQPQHF. CDR3 coding DNA: TGTGCCAGCAGCTGGGGAGTAAATCAGCCCCAGCATTTT.